The T cell receptor (beta chain) described here comes from a study of shared T cell receptors in the human thymus. The repertoire was sequenced with immunoSEQ multiplex PCR; TCRdb's copy has only in-frame clones and lacks some. In the table there are roughly 550,000 clones, about four fifths of which are singletons. A further study also used this sample, focusing on human thymus T cells.

Specimen: thymocytes. The source is a boy under two years old with a congenital heart defect.

CDR3 amino acids: CASSQTNRGRGTGELFF. CDR3 DNA sequence: TGTGCCAGCAGTCAAACCAACAGGGGGCGCGGAACCGGGGAGCTGTTTTTT. The chain has TRBV27 and TRBJ2-2, with TRBD1 matching 9 bases. CDR1 is MNHEY and CDR2 is SMNVEV in the germline V gene (reference sequence). The V gene end was trimmed by 5 bases and the J gene end by 5 bases; junction bases not matched to a gene: 12. There are 17 residues in the CDR3.